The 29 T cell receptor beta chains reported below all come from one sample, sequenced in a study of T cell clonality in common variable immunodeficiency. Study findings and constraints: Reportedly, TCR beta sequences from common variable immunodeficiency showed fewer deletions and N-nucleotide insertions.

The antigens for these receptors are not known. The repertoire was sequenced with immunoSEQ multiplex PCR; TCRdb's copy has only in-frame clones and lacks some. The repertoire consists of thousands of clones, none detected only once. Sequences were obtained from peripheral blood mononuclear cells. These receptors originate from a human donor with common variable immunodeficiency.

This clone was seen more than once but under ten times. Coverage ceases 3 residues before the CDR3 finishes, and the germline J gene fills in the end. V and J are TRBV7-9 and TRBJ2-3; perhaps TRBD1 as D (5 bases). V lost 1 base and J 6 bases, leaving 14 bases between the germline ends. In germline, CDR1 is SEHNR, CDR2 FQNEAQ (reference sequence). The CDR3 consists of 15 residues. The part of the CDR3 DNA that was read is TGTGCCAGCAGCTTAGATCTCAGGGTTTGGGATACG. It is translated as CASSLDLRVWDT. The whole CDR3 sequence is CASSLDLRVWDTQYF. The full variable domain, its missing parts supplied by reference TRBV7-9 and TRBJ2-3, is DTGVSQNPRHKITKRGQNVTFRCDPISEHNRLYWYRQTLGQGPEFLTYFQNEAQLEKSRLLSDRFSAERPKGSFSTLEIQRTEQGDSAMYLCASSLDLRVWDTQYFGPGTRLTVL.

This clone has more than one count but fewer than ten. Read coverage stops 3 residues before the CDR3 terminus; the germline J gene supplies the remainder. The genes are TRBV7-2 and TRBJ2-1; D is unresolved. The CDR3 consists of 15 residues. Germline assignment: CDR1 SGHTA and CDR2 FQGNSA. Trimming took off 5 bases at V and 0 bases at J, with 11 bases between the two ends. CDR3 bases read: TGTGCCAGCAGCCCTACGGTAGACTCCTACAATGAG. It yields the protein CASSPTVDSYNE. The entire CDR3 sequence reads CASSPTVDSYNEQFF.

The CDR3: CASRRTGADEAFF. CDR3 DNA (partial): TGTGCCAGCAGGAGAACAGGGGCGGACGAA. The chain combines TRBV7-9 with TRBJ1-1; TRBD1 aligns across 7 bases. The read ends 3 residues shy of where the CDR3 ends; the end is completed using the germline J gene. The germline gives CDR1 SEHNR, CDR2 FQNEAQ (reference sequence). This CDR3 contains 13 residues.

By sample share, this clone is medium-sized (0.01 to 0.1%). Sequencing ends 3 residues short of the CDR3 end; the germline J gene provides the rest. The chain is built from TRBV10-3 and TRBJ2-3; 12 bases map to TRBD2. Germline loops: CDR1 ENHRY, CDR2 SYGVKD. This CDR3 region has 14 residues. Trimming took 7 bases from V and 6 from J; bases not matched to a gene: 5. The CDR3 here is CAINPSGGVDTQYF. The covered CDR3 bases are TGTGCCATCAATCCTAGCGGGGGGGTGGATACG.

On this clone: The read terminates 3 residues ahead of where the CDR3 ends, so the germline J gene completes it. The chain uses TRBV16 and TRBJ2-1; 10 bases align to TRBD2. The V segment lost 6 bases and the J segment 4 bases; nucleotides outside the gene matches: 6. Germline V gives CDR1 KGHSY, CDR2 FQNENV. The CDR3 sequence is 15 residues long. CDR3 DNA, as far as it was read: TGTGCCAGCAGTCAAACTAGCGGGGATTACAATGAG. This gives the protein CASSQTSGDYNE. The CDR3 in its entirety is CASSQTSGDYNEQFF.

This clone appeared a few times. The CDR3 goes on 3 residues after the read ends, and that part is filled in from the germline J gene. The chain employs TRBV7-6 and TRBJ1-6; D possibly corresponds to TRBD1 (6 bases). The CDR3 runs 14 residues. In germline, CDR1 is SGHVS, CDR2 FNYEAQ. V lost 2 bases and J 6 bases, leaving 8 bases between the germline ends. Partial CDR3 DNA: TGTGCCAGCAGCTTACAGGGGATTAATTCACCC. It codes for CASSLQGINSP. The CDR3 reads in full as CASSLQGINSPLHF.

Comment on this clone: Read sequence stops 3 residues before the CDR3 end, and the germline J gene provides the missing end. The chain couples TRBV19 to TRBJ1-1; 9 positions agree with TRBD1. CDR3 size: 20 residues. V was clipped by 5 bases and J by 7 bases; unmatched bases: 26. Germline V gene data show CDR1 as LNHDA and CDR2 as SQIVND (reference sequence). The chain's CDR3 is CASSLNVQGAAGDPTLEAFF. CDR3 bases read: TGTGCCAGTAGTTTGAACGTACAGGGGGCGGCGGGGGACCCAACCCTTGAA.

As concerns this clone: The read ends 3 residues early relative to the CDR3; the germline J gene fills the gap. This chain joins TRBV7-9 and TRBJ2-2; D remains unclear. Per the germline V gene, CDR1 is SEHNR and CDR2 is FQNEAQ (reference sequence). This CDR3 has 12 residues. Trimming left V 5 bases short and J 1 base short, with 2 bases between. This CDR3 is CASSLNTGELFF. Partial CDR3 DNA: TGTGCCAGCAGCCTGAACACCGGGGAG.

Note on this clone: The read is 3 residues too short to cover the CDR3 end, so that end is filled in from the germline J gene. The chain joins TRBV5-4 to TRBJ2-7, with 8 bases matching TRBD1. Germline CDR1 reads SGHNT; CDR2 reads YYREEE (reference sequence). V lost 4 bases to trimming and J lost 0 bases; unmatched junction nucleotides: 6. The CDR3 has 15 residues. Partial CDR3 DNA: TGTGCCAGCAGCCCGGGACAGGTACTCTCCTACGAG. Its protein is CASSPGQVLSYE. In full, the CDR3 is CASSPGQVLSYEQYF.

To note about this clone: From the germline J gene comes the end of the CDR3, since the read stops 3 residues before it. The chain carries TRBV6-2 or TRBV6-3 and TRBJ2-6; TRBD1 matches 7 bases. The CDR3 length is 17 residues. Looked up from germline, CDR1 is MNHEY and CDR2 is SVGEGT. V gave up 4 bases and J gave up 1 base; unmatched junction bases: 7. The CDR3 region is CASSLRGQRSGANVLTF. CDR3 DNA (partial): TGTGCCAGCAGTTTGAGGGGACAGAGGTCTGGGGCCAACGTC.

Partial CDR3 DNA: TGTGCCAGTAGTATAAAAGGGGGCACAGATACG. It translates to CASSIKGGTDT. The CDR3 in its entirety is CASSIKGGTDTQYF. The rearrangement links TRBV19 to TRBJ2-3; TRBD1 is a possible D gene (5 bases). The read stops 3 residues short of the end of the CDR3; the missing end is completed from the germline J gene. In germline, CDR1 is LNHDA, CDR2 SQIVND (reference sequence). The V gene lost 2 bases and the J gene lost 1 base, with 7 bases spanning the gap. This CDR3 contains 14 residues.

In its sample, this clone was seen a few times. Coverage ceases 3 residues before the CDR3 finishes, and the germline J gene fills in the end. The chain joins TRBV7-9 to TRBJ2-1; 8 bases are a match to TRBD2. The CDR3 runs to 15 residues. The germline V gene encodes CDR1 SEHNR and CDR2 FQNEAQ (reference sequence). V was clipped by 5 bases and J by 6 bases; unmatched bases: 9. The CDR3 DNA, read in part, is TGTGCCAGCAGCGCCCGACTAGCGTTGATCAATGAG. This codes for CASSARLALINE. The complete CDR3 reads CASSARLALINEQFF.

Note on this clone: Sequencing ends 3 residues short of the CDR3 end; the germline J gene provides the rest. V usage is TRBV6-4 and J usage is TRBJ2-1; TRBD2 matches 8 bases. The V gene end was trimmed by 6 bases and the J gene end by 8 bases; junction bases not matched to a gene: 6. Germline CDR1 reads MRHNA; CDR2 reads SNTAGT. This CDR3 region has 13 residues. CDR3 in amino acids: CASSPGLGYEQFF. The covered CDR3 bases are TGTGCCAGCAGCCCGGGACTAGGCTATGAG.

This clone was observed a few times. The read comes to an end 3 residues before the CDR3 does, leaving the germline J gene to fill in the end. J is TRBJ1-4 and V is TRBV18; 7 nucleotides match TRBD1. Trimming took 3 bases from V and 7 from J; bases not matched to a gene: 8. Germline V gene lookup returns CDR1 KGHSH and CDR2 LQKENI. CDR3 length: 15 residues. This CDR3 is CASSPETGSGEKLFF. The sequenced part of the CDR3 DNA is TGTGCCAGCTCACCTGAGACAGGGTCGGGTGAAAAA.

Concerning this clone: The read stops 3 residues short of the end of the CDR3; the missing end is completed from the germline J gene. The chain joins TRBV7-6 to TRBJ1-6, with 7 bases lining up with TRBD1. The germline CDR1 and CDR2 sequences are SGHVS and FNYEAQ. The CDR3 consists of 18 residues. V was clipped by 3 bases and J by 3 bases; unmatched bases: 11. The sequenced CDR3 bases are TGTGCCAGCAGCTTGGGGACAGCTTCTCTCGGCTATAATTCACCC. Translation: CASSLGTASLGYNSP. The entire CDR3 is CASSLGTASLGYNSPLHF.

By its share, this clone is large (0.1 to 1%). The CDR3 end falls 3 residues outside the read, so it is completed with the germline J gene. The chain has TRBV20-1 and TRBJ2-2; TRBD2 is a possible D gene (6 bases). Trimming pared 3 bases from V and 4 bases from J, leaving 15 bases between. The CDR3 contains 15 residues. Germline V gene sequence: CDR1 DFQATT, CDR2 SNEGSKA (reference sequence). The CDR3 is CSASLGGFATGELFF. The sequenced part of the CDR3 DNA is TGCAGTGCTAGCCTGGGGGGATTTGCCACCGGGGAG.

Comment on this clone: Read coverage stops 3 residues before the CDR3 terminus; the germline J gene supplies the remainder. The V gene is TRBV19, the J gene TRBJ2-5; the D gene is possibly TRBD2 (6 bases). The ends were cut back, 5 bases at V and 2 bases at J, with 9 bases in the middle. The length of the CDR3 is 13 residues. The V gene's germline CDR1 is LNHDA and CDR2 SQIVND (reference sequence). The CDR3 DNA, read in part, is TGTGCCAGTAGTGCGAGCGGGCAAGAGACC. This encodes CASSASGQET. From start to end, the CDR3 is CASSASGQETQYF.

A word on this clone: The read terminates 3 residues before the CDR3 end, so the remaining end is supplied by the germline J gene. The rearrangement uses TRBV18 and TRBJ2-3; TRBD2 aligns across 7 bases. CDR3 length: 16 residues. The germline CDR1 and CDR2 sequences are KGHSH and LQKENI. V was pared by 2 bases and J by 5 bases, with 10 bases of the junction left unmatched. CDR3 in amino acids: CASSPVVLADQDTQYF. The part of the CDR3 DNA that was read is TGTGCCAGCTCACCAGTTGTTCTAGCGGATCAAGATACG.

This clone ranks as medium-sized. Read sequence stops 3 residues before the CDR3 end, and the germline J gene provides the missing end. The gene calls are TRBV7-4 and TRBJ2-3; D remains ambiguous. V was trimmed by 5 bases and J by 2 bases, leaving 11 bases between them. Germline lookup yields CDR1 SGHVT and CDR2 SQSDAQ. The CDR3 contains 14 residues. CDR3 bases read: TGTGCCAGCAGCACCCGGGTCTCCACAGATACG. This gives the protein CASSTRVSTDT. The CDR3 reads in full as CASSTRVSTDTQYF.

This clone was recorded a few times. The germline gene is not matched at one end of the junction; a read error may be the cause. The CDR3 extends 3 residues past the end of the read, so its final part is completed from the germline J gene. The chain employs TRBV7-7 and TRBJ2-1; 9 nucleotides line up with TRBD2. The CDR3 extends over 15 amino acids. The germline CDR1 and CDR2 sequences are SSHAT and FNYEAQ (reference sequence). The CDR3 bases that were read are TGTGCTAGCAGTTCTGGGACTAGCCCCGCCAATGAG. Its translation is CASSSGTSPANE. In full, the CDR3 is CASSSGTSPANEQFF.

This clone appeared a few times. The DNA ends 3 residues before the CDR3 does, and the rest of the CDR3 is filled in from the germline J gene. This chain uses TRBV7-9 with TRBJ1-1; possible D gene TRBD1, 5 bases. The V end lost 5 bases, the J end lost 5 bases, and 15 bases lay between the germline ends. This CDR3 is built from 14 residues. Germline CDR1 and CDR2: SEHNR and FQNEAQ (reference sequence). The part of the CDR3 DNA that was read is TGTGCCAGCAGCGCGAGCGGGGGTCGGACTGAA. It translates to CASSASGGRTE. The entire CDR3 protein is CASSASGGRTEAFF.

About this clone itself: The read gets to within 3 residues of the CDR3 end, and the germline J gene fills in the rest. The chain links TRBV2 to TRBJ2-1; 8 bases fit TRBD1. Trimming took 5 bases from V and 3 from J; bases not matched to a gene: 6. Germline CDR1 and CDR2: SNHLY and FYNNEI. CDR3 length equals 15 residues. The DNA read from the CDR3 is TGTGCCAGCAGTTTAGACAGGGGATACTACAATGAG. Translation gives CASSLDRGYYNE. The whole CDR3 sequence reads CASSLDRGYYNEQFF.

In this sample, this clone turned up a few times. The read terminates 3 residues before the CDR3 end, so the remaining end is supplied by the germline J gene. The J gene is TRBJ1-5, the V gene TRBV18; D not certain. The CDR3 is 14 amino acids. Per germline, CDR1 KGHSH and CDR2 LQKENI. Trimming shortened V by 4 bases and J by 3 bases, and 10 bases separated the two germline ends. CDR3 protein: CASSRGDVNQPQHF. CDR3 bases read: TGTGCCAGCTCACGCGGGGATGTCAATCAGCCC.

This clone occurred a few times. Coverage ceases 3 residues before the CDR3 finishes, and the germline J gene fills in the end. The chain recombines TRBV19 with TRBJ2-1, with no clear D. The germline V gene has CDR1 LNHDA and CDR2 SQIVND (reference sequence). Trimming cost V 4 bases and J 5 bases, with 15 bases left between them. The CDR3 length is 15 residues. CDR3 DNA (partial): TGTGCCAGTAGTACCCCCCCCAGGATTAACAATGAG. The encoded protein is CASSTPPRINNE. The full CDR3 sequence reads CASSTPPRINNEQFF.

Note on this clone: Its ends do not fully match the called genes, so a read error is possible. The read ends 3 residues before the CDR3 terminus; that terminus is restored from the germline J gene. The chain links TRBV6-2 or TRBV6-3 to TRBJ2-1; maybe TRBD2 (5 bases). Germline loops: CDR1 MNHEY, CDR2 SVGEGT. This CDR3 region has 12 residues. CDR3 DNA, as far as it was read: TGTGCCACCAGTACTAGGGTCGATGAG. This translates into CATSTRVDE. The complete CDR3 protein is CATSTRVDEQFF.

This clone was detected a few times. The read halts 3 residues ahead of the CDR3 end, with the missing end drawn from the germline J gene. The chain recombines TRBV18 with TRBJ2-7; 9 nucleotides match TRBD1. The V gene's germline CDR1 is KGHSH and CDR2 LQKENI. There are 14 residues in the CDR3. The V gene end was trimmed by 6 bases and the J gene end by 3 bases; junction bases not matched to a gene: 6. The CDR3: CASSSQGADYEQYF. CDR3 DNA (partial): TGTGCCAGCTCTTCACAGGGGGCGGACTACGAG.

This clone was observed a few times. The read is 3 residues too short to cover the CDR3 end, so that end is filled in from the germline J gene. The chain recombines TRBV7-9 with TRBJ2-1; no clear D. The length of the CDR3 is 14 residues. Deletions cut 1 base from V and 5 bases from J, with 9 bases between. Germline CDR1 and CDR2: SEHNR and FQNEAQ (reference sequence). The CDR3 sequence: CASSLGGADNEQFF. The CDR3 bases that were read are TGTGCCAGCAGCTTAGGCGGCGCGGACAATGAG.

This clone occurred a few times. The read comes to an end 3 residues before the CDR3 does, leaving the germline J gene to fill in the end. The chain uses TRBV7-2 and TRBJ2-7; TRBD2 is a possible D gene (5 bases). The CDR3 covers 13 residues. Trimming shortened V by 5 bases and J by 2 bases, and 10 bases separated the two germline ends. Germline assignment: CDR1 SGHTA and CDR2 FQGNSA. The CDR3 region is CASSPPGAYEQYF. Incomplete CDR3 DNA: TGTGCCAGCAGCCCCCCCGGGGCCTACGAG.

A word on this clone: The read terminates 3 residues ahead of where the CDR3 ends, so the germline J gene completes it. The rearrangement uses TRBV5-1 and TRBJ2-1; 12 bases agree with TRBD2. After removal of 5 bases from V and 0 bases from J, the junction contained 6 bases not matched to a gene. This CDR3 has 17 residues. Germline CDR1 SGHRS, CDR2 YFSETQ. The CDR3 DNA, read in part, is TGCGCCAGCAGAGGACTAGCGGGACCGAGCTCCTACAATGAG. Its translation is CASRGLAGPSSYNE. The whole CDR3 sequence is CASRGLAGPSSYNEQFF.